Following are 8 T cell receptor beta chains from one sample sequenced in a study of cytomegalovirus exposure and HLA in healthy donors (TCRdb year 2017). Library preparation employed the immunoSEQ multiplex PCR assay. The multiplex PCR relied on a mix of 60 forward primers for TCR Vbeta segments and 13 reverse primers for TCR Jbeta segments. TCRdb stores this immuneACCESS table with in-frame sequences only. Part of the clones is absent; in the studies checked, under half of the shortfall reflects unresolved V genes, and no reason is known for the rest. For this sample the table gives 150,000 or so clones, of which approximately 80% were detected only once. Nearly 4% of the sample lies in the top ten. Sample: PBMCs. These receptors all come from a male donor in good health and CMV-seronegative.

The gene calls are TRBV7-8 and TRBJ2-3; TRBD2 is a possible D gene (6 bases). This CDR3 has 14 residues. Per the germline V gene, CDR1 is SGHVS and CDR2 is FQNEAQ. The V end was cut by 8 bases, the J end by 0 bases, with 12 bases between. The CDR3 sequence is CASSAGLSTDTQYF. CDR3 nucleotide sequence: TGTGCCAGCTCTGCGGGACTTAGCACAGATACGCAGTATTTT.

This clone was picked up a small number of times. The gene calls are TRBV7-9 and TRBJ1-1; D is perhaps TRBD1 (6 bases). The CDR3 is made up of 13 amino acids. Trimming took 5 bases from V and 4 from J, leaving 11 bases between them. Looked up from germline, CDR1 is SEHNR and CDR2 is FQNEAQ (reference sequence). The CDR3 DNA is TGTGCCAGCAGCGTACAGGGTACCACTGAAGCTTTCTTT. It specifies CASSVQGTTEAFF.

V usage is TRBV2 and J usage is TRBJ2-6; 10 bases agree with TRBD1. The V gene end was trimmed by 8 bases and the J gene end by 4 bases; junction bases not matched to a gene: 11. CDR3 length: 17 residues. Germline V gene sequence: CDR1 SNHLY, CDR2 FYNNEI. CDR3 residues: CASVKDRGVVGANVLTF. DNA for the CDR3: TGTGCCAGCGTGAAGGACAGGGGGGTTGTAGGGGCCAACGTCCTGACTTTC.

The V call is TRBV11-2, the J call TRBJ1-2; D might be TRBD1 (5 bases). In germline, CDR1 is SGHAT, CDR2 FQNNGV. The CDR3 contains 13 residues. Trimming shortened V by 6 bases and J by 3 bases, and 11 bases separated the two germline ends. CDR3 coding DNA: TGTGCCAGCAGAGCTACAGGCGACTATGGCTACACCTTC. This codes for CASRATGDYGYTF.

The rearrangement links TRBV28 to TRBJ2-4, with D perhaps matching TRBD2 (6 bases). CDR1 MDHEN and CDR2 SYDVKM come from the germline V gene. The CDR3 consists of 14 residues. V lost 7 bases and J lost 6, with 16 bases in between. The CDR3 spells CASIPSGTRNIQYF. DNA of the CDR3: TGTGCCAGCATTCCCTCGGGGACTCGAAACATTCAGTACTTC.

This chain links TRBV11-2 with TRBJ2-2, with TRBD2 as a possible D gene (6 bases). Looked up from germline, CDR1 is SGHAT and CDR2 is FQNNGV. Trimming cost V 6 bases and J 7 bases, with 15 bases left between them. This CDR3 spans 14 amino acids. CDR3 coding DNA: TGTGCCAGCAGTCTACGGGGGAGAGGCGGGGAGCTGTTTTTT. This codes for CASSLRGRGGELFF.

The CDR3 DNA is TGTGCCAGCAGCTCATCAGGCTCTGGAAACACCATATATTTT. This gives the protein CASSSSGSGNTIYF. V and J are TRBV5-4 and TRBJ1-3; D is unresolved. The CDR3 runs 14 residues. V lost 3 bases and J 0 bases, leaving 7 bases between the germline ends. Germline V CDR1 and CDR2: SGHNT, YYREEE (reference sequence).

CDR3 sequence: CASSQGTATNEKLFF. The CDR3 DNA is TGCGCCAGCAGCCAGGGGACAGCAACTAATGAAAAACTGTTTTTT. V is TRBV4-1 and J is TRBJ1-4; 7 bases are shared with TRBD1. The V segment lost 3 bases and the J segment 0 bases; nucleotides outside the gene matches: 1. The CDR3 length is 15 residues. Germline loops: CDR1 MGHRA, CDR2 YSYEKL.